The rows below give T cell receptor beta chains drawn from one sample of a study of Tregs in tolerant kidney transplant recipients. Antigens of these TCRs are unknown. Clones were sequenced by immunoSEQ multiplex PCR, and TCRdb holds only the in-frame ones, with some missing. The data contain 25,000 to 35,000 clones, under 90% of them singletons. The specimen was Tregs from blood cultured with allogeneic cells. The receptors derive from a human donor in good health. The CDR3 runs from the conserved cysteine through the conserved F or W. The order of the fields is D gene, J gene, clone size, V gene, CDR3 protein, CDR3 DNA. A D gene is named only where the DNA matches it firmly. Part of the rows lack a size; the others show once, few, many or a class for expanded clones.

D: NA; J: TRBJ1-2; size: NA; V: TRBV5-6; CDR3: CASSAGNPYGYTF; DNA: TGTGCCAGCAGCGCAGGAAATCCCTATGGCTACACCTTC
D: NA; J: TRBJ2-7; size: NA; V: TRBV11-3; CDR3: CASSLFRGEQYF; DNA: TGTGCCAGCAGCCTTTTCAGGGGCGAGCAGTACTTC
D: NA; J: TRBJ2-1; size: NA; V: TRBV7-3; CDR3: CASSRGLRSYNEQFF; DNA: TGTGCCAGCAGCCGTGGGTTGCGGTCCTACAATGAGCAGTTCTTC
D: TRBD1; J: TRBJ1-4; size: NA; V: TRBV4-2; CDR3: CASSQANGQGATNEKLFF; DNA: TGTGCCAGCAGCCAAGCCAATGGACAGGGGGCAACTAATGAAAAACTGTTTTTT
D: TRBD2; J: TRBJ2-5; size: NA; V: TRBV20-1; CDR3: CSASGRETQYF; DNA: TGCAGTGCTAGCGGGAGGGAGACCCAGTACTTC
D: TRBD1; J: TRBJ2-1; size: NA; V: TRBV15; CDR3: CATSGRDRGYNEQFF; DNA: TGTGCCACCAGCGGGCGGGACAGGGGATACAATGAGCAGTTCTTC
D: NA; J: TRBJ2-7; size: once; V: TRBV5-4; CDR3: CASSNGYEQYF; DNA: TGTGCCAGCAGCAACGGTTACGAGCAGTACTTC
D: NA; J: TRBJ1-2; size: NA; V: TRBV15; CDR3: CATSREVFGDGYTF; DNA: TGTGCCACCAGCAGAGAGGTTTTCGGGGATGGCTACACCTTC
D: NA; J: TRBJ2-3; size: NA; V: TRBV13; CDR3: CASSLVTDTQYF; DNA: TGTGCCAGCAGCTTGGTCACAGATACGCAGTATTTT
D: NA; J: TRBJ1-1; size: NA; V: TRBV7-9; CDR3: CASSLVPGASTEAFF; DNA: TGTGCCAGCAGCTTAGTTCCGGGCGCGAGCACTGAAGCTTTCTTT
D: NA; J: TRBJ2-3; size: NA; V: TRBV7-8; CDR3: CASSPRGADTQYF; DNA: TGTGCCAGCAGCCCCAGGGGGGCAGATACGCAGTATTTT
D: TRBD1; J: TRBJ1-5; size: NA; V: TRBV6-1; CDR3: CASGRQGLGQPQHF; DNA: TGTGCCAGCGGGCGACAGGGCCTAGGGCAGCCCCAGCATTTT
D: NA; J: TRBJ2-1; size: NA; V: TRBV18; CDR3: CASHGVGEQFF; DNA: TGTGCCAGTCACGGGGTCGGAGAGCAGTTCTTC
D: NA; J: TRBJ1-6; size: NA; V: TRBV6-5; CDR3: CASQGWLNSPLHF; DNA: TGTGCCAGCCAGGGATGGCTCAATTCACCCCTCCACTTT
D: NA; J: TRBJ1-2; size: few; V: TRBV2; CDR3: CASSTRDYGYTF; DNA: TGTGCCAGCAGCACCAGAGACTATGGCTACACCTTC
D: TRBD2; J: TRBJ2-6; size: once; V: TRBV5-1; CDR3: CASSLVGGSKSSGANVLTF; DNA: TGCGCCAGCAGCTTGGTGGGCGGGAGCAAATCCTCTGGGGCCAACGTCCTGACTTTC
D: NA; J: TRBJ2-3; size: NA; V: TRBV7-2; CDR3: CASSLVSLGTDTQYF; DNA: TGTGCCAGCAGCTTAGTCTCCTTGGGCACAGATACGCAGTATTTT